The 27 T cell receptor beta chains below come from one sample, sequenced in a study of tumor-infiltrating lymphocytes in primary liver carcinoma. Between roughly 17 and 30 mg of unsorted bulk tissue served as the source from which RNA and DNA were co-extracted. Making TCR beta cDNA involved roughly 500 ng total RNA and a constant-region primer. Three rounds of nested multiplex PCR with slightly modified ARM-PCR produced TCR beta libraries. In the first two PCR rounds, TRBV1-TRBV30 forward primers were paired with a C-beta reverse primer, and each round lasted roughly 10 cycles. Via MiXCR, TCRdb re-called the multiplex PCR reads, giving one row per CDR3 protein. The table lists approximately 110,000 distinct CDR3 sequences, about 59% of them singletons. Specimen: liver tumor tissue from sampling region 1. Documented subset: tumor region T1, superior pole. The source is a woman aged 55-70 years with primary liver carcinoma and hepatitis B virus infection.

About this clonotype itself: The CDR3 ends on some other residue instead of the conserved phenylalanine or tryptophan, so this is likely a read error. The chain employs TRBV28 and TRBJ2-1; 8 nucleotides align to TRBD1. The J call may be wrong; the DNA end is better matched by TRBJ2-7. CDR1 is MDHEN, CDR2 SYDVKM, per germline. The CDR3 has 16 residues. CDR3 loop: CASRLSGTGLYNEQYL. CDR3 DNA sequence: TGTGCCAGCAGATTGTCCGGGACAGGCCTTTACAATGAGCAGTACCTC.

For this clonotype: This may stem from a read error, because a much larger clone lies one nucleotide away. As the CDR3 is not closed by the conserved phenylalanine or tryptophan, this likely results from a read error. The limits of the CDR3 on the DNA are not certain, so only TCRdb's listed CDR3 is given. The rearrangement joins TRBV6-6 to TRBJ2-1. The CDR3 is 13 residues long, counting both termini. The germline CDR1 and CDR2 sequences are MNHNY and SVGAGI (reference sequence). CDR3 region: CASSYGNVGPKFL.

CDR3 in amino acids: CSVEVGRNTEAFF. CDR3 DNA: TGCAGCGTTGAAGTAGGGAGGAACACTGAAGCTTTCTTT. The chain has TRBV29-1 and TRBJ1-1; D not certain. V lost 1 base to trimming and J lost 1 base, with 7 bases between them. The CDR3 consists of 13 residues. Looked up from germline, CDR1 is SQVTM and CDR2 is ANQGSEA.

This clonotype turned up a few times. Relative to the germline gene, one junction end is altered; a read error may explain this. This chain uses TRBV7-7 with TRBJ2-3; D unclear. Germline V gene lookup returns CDR1 SSHAT and CDR2 FNYEAQ (reference sequence). CDR3 size: 15 residues. In DNA form, the CDR3 reads TGTGCTAGCAGCTACGCCGATCCGAGCACAGATACGCAGTATTTT. It encodes CASSYADPSTDTQYF.

Comment on this clonotype: This could be a read error, since a much larger clone is one nucleotide away. V is TRBV6-2 or TRBV6-3 and J is TRBJ2-3, with D maybe TRBD2 (6 bases). Germline-derived CDR1 and CDR2 are MNHEY and SVGEGT. CDR3 length: 17 residues. Trimming took off 2 bases at V and 3 bases at J, with 18 bases between the two ends. This chain's CDR3 is CASSYDYRRDWTDTQYF. CDR3 DNA sequence: TGTGCCAGCAGTTACGACTATAGGCGGGATTGGACAGATACGCAGTATTTT.

This clonotype was seen ten or more times. The gene calls are TRBV5-1 and TRBJ1-3; 7 nucleotides agree with TRBD1. The germline V gene encodes CDR1 SGHRS and CDR2 YFSETQ. CDR3 length equals 14 residues. The V gene end was trimmed by 7 bases and the J gene end by 2 bases; junction bases not matched to a gene: 6. In DNA, the CDR3 is TGCGCCAGCCGACAGGGCTCGGCTGGAAACACCATATATTTT. It is translated as CASRQGSAGNTIYF. The whole variable domain, remainder taken from reference TRBV5-1 and TRBJ1-3, is KAGVTQTPRYLIKTRGQQVTLSCSPISGHRSVSWYQQTPGQGLQFLFEYFSETQRNKGNFPGRFSGRQFSNSRSEMNVSTLELGDSALYLCASRQGSAGNTIYFGEGSWLTVV.

This clonotype was detected only once. A much larger clonotype is one base distant, so this may be a read error. The J gene is TRBJ2-1, the V gene TRBV5-1, with 7 bases matching TRBD1. The V gene's germline CDR1 is SGHRS and CDR2 YFSETQ. There are 14 residues in the CDR3. The trim removed 0 bases at V and 9 bases at J, leaving 6 bases unmatched. CDR3 DNA sequence: TGCGCCAGCAGCTTGGGGGACAGTGTCAGTGAGCAGTTCTTC. This sequence encodes CASSLGDSVSEQFF.

Worth noting for this clonotype: This may be a read error: a much more frequent sequence differs by one nucleotide. The J gene is TRBJ2-7, the V gene TRBV14, with TRBD1 identical over 9 bases. Germline CDR1 is SGHDN and CDR2 is FVKESK. The CDR3 sequence is 14 residues long. CDR3 bases: TGTGCCAGCAGCCGGGACAGGGAGTCCTACGAGCAGCACTTC. This gives the protein CASSRDRESYEQHF.

The J gene is TRBJ2-1, the V gene TRBV11-2; 8 nucleotides match TRBD2. Losses at the gene ends were 5 bases for V and 15 bases for J; bases not matched to a gene: 15. This CDR3 has 14 amino acids. The germline gives CDR1 SGHAT, CDR2 FQNNGV. In nucleotides, the CDR3 is TGTGCCAGCAGCCTCGGACTAGCTAACAATGAGTTGTTCTTC. Protein sequence: CASSLGLANNELFF.

About this clonotype itself: An end of the junction does not agree with germline; a read error may underlie this. The chain is built from TRBV11-1 and TRBJ2-2; D tentatively fits TRBD1 or TRBD2 (5 bases each). CDR3 length equals 13 residues. Germline V gives CDR1 SGHAT, CDR2 FQDESV (reference sequence). The CDR3 nucleotides are TGTGCCAGTCAAGGGGAAGGTACCGGGGAGCTGTCTTTT. It specifies CASQGEGTGELSF.

To note about this clonotype: It may be a read error: a sequence one base away is much more abundant. The rearrangement joins TRBV5-6 to TRBJ2-6, with a tentative D call TRBD2 (6 bases). CDR3 size: 15 residues. Germline lookup yields CDR1 SGHDT and CDR2 YYEEEE. The CDR3 DNA reads as TGTGCCAGCAGCGCGGGACCCTCTGGGGCCAACATCCTGACTTTC. Translating it yields CASSAGPSGANILTF.

In its sample, this clonotype was seen many times. The chain has TRBV12-3 or TRBV12-4 and TRBJ1-1; TRBD1 agrees at 7 bases. V gave up 8 bases and J gave up 5 bases; unmatched junction bases: 14. The CDR3 covers 15 residues. The CDR3 spells CASLLYQGGGTEAFF. CDR3 nucleotides: TGTGCCAGCCTCCTGTACCAGGGGGGGGGTACTGAAGCTTTCTTT.

With regard to this clonotype: One end of the junction varies from germline; a read error may be responsible. The V and J genes are TRBV11-3 and TRBJ2-7, with D unresolved. The CDR3 loop spans 14 amino acids. Germline V CDR1 and CDR2: SGHNT, YENEEA. The CDR3 spells CVSSSGGSCNEQYF. The DNA of the CDR3 is TGTGTCAGCAGTAGTGGCGGTTCCTGCAACGAGCAGTACTTC.

Ten or more counts support this clonotype. This chain joins TRBV7-8 and TRBJ1-4; TRBD1 is a possible D gene (5 bases). Per germline, CDR1 SGHVS and CDR2 FQNEAQ. V was trimmed by 5 bases and J by 4 bases, leaving 14 bases between them. This CDR3 contains 15 residues. The CDR3 protein is CASSSRDGRNEKLFF. The CDR3 region has the DNA TGTGCCAGCAGCAGCCGGGACGGACGTAATGAAAAACTGTTTTTT. Variable domain in full (rest from reference TRBV7-8 and TRBJ1-4): GAGVSQSPRYKVAKRGQDVALRCDPISGHVSLFWYQQALGQGPEFLTYFQNEAQLDKSGLPSDRFFAERPEGSVSTLKIQRTQQEDSAVYLCASSSRDGRNEKLFFGSGTQLSVL.

Turning to this clonotype: Germline and junction disagree at one end, which may indicate a read error. V and J are TRBV28 and TRBJ1-4; no definite D call. The CDR3 loop spans 14 amino acids. Germline CDR1 MDHEN, CDR2 SYDVKM. CDR3 coding DNA: TGTGCTAGCAGTGTCGAAAGTCTTAATGAAAAACTGTTTTTT. Amino acid sequence: CASSVESLNEKLFF.

V gene TRBV13 combines with J gene TRBJ1-2, with a tentative D call TRBD1 (5 bases). The V gene's germline CDR1 is PRHDT and CDR2 FYEKMQ (reference sequence). V shed 6 bases and J shed 2 bases, with 22 bases lying between them. This CDR3 region has 17 residues. CDR3 sequence: CASSRDAVFGENYGYTF. The CDR3 DNA reads as TGTGCCAGCAGTCGGGACGCGGTATTCGGGGAGAACTATGGCTACACCTTC.

The rearrangement uses TRBV29-1 and TRBJ2-5; tentatively, D is TRBD1 (6 bases). Germline CDR1 SQVTM, CDR2 ANQGSEA. The ends were cut back, 6 bases at V and 14 bases at J, with 25 bases in the middle. The CDR3 is 13 amino acids. CDR3 DNA sequence: TGCAGCGTCTCGAACAGGGTGCAAGAGACCCGATACTTC. Translated: CSVSNRVQETRYF.

This clonotype appeared a single time. Mismatch with germline at one junction end may stem from a read error. The chain recombines TRBV11-2 with TRBJ2-5; 13 bases are shared with TRBD2. The CDR3 has 16 residues. The germline V gene encodes CDR1 SGHAT and CDR2 FQNNGV. DNA of the CDR3: TGTGCCAACAGCCCGTCATCCGGACTAGCGGGAGAGACCCAATACTTC. Its protein product is CANSPSSGLAGETQYF.

For this clonotype: At one boundary the junction diverges from the germline segment, which might be a read error. In DNA form, the CDR3 reads TGTACCAGCAGCCGGAGGGGGACAAGCACAGATACGCAGTATTTT. As protein: CTSSRRGTSTDTQYF. The V and J genes are TRBV11-1 and TRBJ2-3, with D possibly called TRBD1 or TRBD2 (6 bases each). CDR3 length: 15 residues. CDR1 is SGHAT and CDR2 is FQDESV in the germline V gene (reference sequence).

This clonotype was seen many times. This rearrangement joins TRBV5-5 to TRBJ2-3, with a possible D match to TRBD1 (5 bases). Germline V gene data show CDR1 as SGHKS and CDR2 as YYEKEE (reference sequence). The CDR3 loop spans 16 amino acids. The V end lost 4 bases, the J end lost 4 bases, and 19 bases lay between the germline ends. In DNA form, the CDR3 reads TGTGCCAGCAGCCCGTCGAGGACAAATGGCGCAGATACGCAGTATTTT. Translating gives CASSPSRTNGADTQYF.

The chain uses TRBV20-1 and TRBJ2-5; D remains ambiguous. V was trimmed by 5 bases and J by 3 bases, leaving 7 bases between them. Germline V gene lookup returns CDR1 DFQATT and CDR2 SNEGSKA (reference sequence). The CDR3 loop spans 11 amino acids. The CDR3: CSAWHKETQYF. The CDR3 DNA is TGCAGTGCTTGGCACAAAGAGACCCAGTACTTC.

This clonotype was seen more than once but under ten times. This could be a read error, since a much larger clone is one nucleotide away. The chain combines TRBV12-3 or TRBV12-4 with TRBJ1-5, with a weak D call TRBD1 (6 bases). The CDR3 runs 17 residues. V lost 3 bases and J 4 bases, leaving 19 bases between the germline ends. The CDR3 region is CASSLLLRGDANQPQHF. The CDR3 DNA sequence: TGTGCCAGCAGTTTGTTACTAAGGGGGGATGCTAATCAGCCCCAGCATTTT.

For this clonotype: The CDR3 end shows no conserved phenylalanine or tryptophan, and so a read error is likely. The V gene is TRBV10-2, the J gene TRBJ1-4; D gene ambiguous. CDR1 WSHSY and CDR2 SAAADI come from the germline V gene. This CDR3 is built from 13 residues. V was shortened by 3 bases and J by 6 bases, with 8 bases between the two germline ends. CDR3 sequence (DNA): TGCGCCAGCAGTGATAGGCCGGATGAAAAACTGTTTTCT. Protein sequence: CASSDRPDEKLFS.

The sample holds many counts of this clonotype. The rearrangement uses TRBV6-5 and TRBJ2-7; D is unclear. Looked up from germline, CDR1 is MNHEY and CDR2 is SVGAGI. The CDR3 covers 14 residues. The V gene lost 2 bases and the J gene lost 1 base, with 9 bases spanning the gap. The CDR3 bases are TGTGCCAGCAGTTACCAGAGGAGATCCTACGAGCAGTACTTC. It is translated as CASSYQRRSYEQYF.

The table lists this clonotype with many counts. The chain is built from TRBV12-3 or TRBV12-4 and TRBJ2-1; D ambiguous. Deletions cut 6 bases from V and 4 bases from J, with 16 bases between. The CDR3 consists of 15 residues. The CDR3 nucleotides read TGTGCCAGCAGGTCCGGCCAGAGCCAATACAATGAGCAGTTCTTC. Translation gives CASRSGQSQYNEQFF.

On this clonotype itself: A much larger clone differs by one base, so this may be a read error. The chain combines TRBV4-1 with TRBJ1-1; D might be TRBD1 (6 bases). CDR3 size: 14 residues. The germline gives CDR1 MGHRA, CDR2 YSYEKL. V lost 2 bases to trimming and J lost 6 bases, with 13 bases between them. The CDR3 DNA is TGCGCCAGCAGCCAATCAGGGAAGGGGGCTGAAGCTTTCTTT. This sequence encodes CASSQSGKGAEAFF.

Concerning this clonotype itself: Its ends do not fully match the called genes, so a read error is possible. The chain recombines TRBV4-2 with TRBJ2-7; TRBD2 is a possible D gene (6 bases). In germline, CDR1 is LGHNA, CDR2 YNFKEQ. This CDR3 spans 15 amino acids. CDR3 residues: CASSRLDQSSYKQYF. In DNA, the CDR3 is TGTGCCAGCAGCCGACTAGACCAGAGCTCCTACAAGCAGTATTTC.